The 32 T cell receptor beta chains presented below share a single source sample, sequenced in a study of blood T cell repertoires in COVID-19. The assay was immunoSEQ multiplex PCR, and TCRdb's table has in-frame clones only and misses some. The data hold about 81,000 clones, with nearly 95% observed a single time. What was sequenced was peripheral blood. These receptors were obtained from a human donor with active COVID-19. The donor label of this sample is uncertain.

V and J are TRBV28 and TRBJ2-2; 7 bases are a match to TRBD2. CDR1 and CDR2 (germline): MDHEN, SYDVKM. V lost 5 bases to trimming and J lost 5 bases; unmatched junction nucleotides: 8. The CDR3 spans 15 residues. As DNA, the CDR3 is TGTGCCAGCAGTCGAGCGGGGTCGAGTACCGGGGAGCTGTTTTTT. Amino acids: CASSRAGSSTGELFF.

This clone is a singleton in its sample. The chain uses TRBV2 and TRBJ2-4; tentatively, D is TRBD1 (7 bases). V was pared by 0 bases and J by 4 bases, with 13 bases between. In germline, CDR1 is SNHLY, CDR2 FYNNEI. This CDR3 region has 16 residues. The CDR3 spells CASSEARDRRKNIQYF. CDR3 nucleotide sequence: TGTGCCAGCAGTGAAGCGCGGGACAGAAGAAAAAACATTCAGTACTTC. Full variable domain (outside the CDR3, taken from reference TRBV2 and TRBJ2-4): EPEVTQTPSHQVTQMGQEVILRCVPISNHLYFYWYRQILGQKVEFLVSFYNNEISEKSEIFDDQFSVERPDGSNFTLKIRSTKLEDSAMYFCASSEARDRRKNIQYFGAGTRLSVL.

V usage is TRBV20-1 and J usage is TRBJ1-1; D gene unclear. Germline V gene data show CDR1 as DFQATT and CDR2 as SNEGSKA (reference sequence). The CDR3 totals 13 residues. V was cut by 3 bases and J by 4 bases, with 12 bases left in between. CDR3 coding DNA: TGCAGTGCTAGTGGGCAGGTTGTCACTGAAGCTTTCTTT. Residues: CSASGQVVTEAFF.

CDR3 residues: CATSELTSGELFF. CDR3 nucleotide sequence: TGTGCCACCAGTGAACTGACATCGGGGGAGCTGTTTTTT. The chain has TRBV24-1 and TRBJ2-2; D not certain. Germline V lookup: CDR1 KGHDR, CDR2 SFDVKD. This CDR3 has 13 amino acids. Trimming shortened V by 4 bases and J by 8 bases, and 10 bases separated the two germline ends.

CDR3 coding DNA: TGTGCCAGCAGCACCGGGGGGGGTGAGACCCAGTACTTC. Amino acid sequence: CASSTGGGETQYF. This chain connects TRBV5-4 to TRBJ2-5, with 8 bases that match TRBD2. Germline V CDR1 and CDR2: SGHNT, YYREEE (reference sequence). The CDR3 totals 13 residues. Unmatched junction bases numbered 4, after V lost 4 bases and J lost 5 bases.

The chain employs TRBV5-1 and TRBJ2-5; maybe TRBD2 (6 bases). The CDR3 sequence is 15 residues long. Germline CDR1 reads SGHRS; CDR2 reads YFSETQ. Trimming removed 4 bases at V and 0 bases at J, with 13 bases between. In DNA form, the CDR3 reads TGCGCCAGCAGCCAGGCCGGGGGAAACCAAGAGACCCAGTACTTC. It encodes CASSQAGGNQETQYF.

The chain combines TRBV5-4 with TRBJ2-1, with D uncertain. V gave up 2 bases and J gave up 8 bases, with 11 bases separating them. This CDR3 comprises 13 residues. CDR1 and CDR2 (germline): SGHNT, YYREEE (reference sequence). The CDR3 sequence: CASSFSTKDEQFF. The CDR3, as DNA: TGTGCCAGCAGCTTTTCCACTAAGGATGAGCAGTTCTTC.

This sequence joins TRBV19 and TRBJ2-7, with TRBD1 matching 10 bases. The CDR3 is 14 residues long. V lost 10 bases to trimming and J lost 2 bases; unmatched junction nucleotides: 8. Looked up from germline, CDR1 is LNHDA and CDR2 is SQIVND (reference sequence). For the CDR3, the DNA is TGTGCCACCATCGGACAGGGGGGGACCTACGAGCAGTACTTC. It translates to CATIGQGGTYEQYF.

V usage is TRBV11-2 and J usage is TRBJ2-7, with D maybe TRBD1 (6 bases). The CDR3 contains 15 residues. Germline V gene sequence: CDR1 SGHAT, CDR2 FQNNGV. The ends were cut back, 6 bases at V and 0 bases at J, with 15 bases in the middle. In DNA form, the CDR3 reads TGTGCCAGCAGGTCACCGGGACACCACTCCTACGAGCAGTACTTC. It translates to CASRSPGHHSYEQYF.

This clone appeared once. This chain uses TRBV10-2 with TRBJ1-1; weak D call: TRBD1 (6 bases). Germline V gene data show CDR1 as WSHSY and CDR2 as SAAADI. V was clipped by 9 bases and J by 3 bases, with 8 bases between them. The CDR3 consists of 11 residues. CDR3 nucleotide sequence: TGCGCCAGTCGACAGGACACTGAAGCTTTCTTT. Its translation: CASRQDTEAFF.

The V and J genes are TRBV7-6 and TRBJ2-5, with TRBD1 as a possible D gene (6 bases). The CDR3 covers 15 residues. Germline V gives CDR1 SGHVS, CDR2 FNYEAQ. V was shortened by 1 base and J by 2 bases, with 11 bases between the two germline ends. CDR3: CASSLGFGQQETQYF. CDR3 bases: TGTGCCAGCAGCTTAGGCTTCGGACAGCAAGAGACCCAGTACTTC.

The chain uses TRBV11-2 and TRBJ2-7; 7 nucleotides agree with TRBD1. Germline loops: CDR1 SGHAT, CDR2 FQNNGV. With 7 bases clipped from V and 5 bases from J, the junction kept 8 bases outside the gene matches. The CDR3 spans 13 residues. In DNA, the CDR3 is TGTGCCAGCATGAGACAGGGACAGCACGAGCAGTACTTC. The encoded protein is CASMRQGQHEQYF.

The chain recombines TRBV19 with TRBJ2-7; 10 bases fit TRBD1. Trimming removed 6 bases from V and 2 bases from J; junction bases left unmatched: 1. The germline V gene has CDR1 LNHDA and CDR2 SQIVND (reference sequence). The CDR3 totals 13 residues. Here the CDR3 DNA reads TGTGCCAGTAGGGGACAGGGGACCTACGAGCAGTACTTC. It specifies CASRGQGTYEQYF.

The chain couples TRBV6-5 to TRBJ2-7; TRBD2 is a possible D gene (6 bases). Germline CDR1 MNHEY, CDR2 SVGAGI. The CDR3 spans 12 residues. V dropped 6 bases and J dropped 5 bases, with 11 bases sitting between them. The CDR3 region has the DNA TGTGCCAGCAGCCGGTGGAGGGACGAGCAGTACTTC. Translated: CASSRWRDEQYF.

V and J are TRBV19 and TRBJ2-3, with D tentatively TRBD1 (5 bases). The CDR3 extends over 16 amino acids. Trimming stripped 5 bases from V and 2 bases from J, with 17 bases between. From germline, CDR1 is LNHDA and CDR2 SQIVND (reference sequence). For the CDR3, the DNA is TGTGCCAGTAGTGCTGCAGGGTGGTCTATCACAGATACGCAGTATTTT. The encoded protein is CASSAAGWSITDTQYF.

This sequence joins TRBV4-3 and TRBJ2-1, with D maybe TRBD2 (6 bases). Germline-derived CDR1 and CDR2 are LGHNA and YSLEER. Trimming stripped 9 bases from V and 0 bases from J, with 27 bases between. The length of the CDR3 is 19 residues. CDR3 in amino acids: CARWKGGSGRYFSYNEQFF. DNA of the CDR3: TGCGCCAGATGGAAAGGAGGGAGCGGGCGATACTTCTCCTACAATGAGCAGTTCTTC.

In DNA form, the CDR3 reads TGTGCCAGCACGCGGGGAGGAGATGGCTACACCTTC. It specifies CASTRGGDGYTF. This chain links TRBV6-5 with TRBJ1-2; no reliable D call. The CDR3 covers 12 residues. V lost 7 bases and J lost 6, with 12 bases in between. Per the germline V gene, CDR1 is MNHEY and CDR2 is SVGAGI.

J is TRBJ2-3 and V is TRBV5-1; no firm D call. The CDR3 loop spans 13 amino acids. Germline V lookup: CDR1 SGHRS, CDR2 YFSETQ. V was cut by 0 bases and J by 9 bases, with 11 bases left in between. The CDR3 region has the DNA TGCGCCAGCAGCTTGGCCGAAGAGAAAACGCAGTATTTT. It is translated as CASSLAEEKTQYF. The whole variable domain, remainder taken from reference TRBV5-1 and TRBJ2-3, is KAGVTQTPRYLIKTRGQQVTLSCSPISGHRSVSWYQQTPGQGLQFLFEYFSETQRNKGNFPGRFSGRQFSNSRSEMNVSTLELGDSALYLCASSLAEEKTQYFGPGTRLTVL.

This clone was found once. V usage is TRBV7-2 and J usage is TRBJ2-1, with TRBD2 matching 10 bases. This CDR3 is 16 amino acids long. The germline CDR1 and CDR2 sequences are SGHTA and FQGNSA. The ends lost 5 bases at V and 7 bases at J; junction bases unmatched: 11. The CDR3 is CASSLRSGGALNEQFF. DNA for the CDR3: TGTGCCAGCAGCCTTCGGAGCGGGGGGGCATTAAATGAGCAGTTCTTC.

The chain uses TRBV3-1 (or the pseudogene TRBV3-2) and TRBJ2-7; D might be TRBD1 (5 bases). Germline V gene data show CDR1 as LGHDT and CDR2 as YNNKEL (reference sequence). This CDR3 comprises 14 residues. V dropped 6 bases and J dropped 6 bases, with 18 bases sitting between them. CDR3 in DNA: TGTGCCAGCAGTTGGGGTCCCAGGGCTGGCGAGCAGTACTTC. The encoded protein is CASSWGPRAGEQYF.

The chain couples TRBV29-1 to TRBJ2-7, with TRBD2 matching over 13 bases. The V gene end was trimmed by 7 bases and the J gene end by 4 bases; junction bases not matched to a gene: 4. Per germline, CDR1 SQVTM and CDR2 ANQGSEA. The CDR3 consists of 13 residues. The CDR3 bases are TGCAGCGCCGGACTAGCGGGGGTTTACGAGCAGTACTTC. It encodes CSAGLAGVYEQYF.

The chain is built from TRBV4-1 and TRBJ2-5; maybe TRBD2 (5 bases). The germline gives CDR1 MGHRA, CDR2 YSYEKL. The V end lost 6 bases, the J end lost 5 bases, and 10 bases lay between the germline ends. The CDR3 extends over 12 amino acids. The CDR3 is CASRGGLETQYF. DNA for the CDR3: TGCGCCAGCAGAGGCGGGTTGGAGACCCAGTACTTC.

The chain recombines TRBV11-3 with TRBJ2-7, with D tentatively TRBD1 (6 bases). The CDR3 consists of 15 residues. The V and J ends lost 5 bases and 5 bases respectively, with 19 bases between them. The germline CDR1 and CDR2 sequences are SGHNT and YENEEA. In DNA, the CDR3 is TGTGCCAGCAGCCCTTACTTACAGGGTTTCAACGAGCAGTACTTC. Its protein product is CASSPYLQGFNEQYF.

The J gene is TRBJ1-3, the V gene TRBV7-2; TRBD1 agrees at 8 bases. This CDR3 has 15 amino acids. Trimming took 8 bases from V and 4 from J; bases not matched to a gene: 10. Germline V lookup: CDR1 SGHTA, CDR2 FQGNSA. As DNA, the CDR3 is TGTGCCAGCGCCTTAGGACAGGGAAGGGGAAACACCATATATTTT. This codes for CASALGQGRGNTIYF.

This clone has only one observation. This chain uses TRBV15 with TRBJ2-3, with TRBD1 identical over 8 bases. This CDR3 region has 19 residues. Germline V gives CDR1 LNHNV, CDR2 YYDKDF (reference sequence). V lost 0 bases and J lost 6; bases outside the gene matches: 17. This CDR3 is CATSRDGRQGFQRRDTQYF. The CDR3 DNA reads TGTGCCACCAGCAGAGATGGGAGACAGGGGTTTCAACGACGGGATACGCAGTATTTT.

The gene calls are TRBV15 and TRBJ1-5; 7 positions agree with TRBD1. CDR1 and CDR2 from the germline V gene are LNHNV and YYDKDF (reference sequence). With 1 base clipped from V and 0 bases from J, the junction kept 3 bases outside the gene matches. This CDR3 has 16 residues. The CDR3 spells CATSRGQGLSNQPQHF. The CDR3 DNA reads TGTGCCACCAGCAGAGGACAGGGTCTTAGCAATCAGCCCCAGCATTTT.

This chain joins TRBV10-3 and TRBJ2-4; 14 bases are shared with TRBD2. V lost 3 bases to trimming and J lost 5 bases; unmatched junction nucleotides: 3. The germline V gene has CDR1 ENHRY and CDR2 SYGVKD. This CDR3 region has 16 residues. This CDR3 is CAISDGLAGGQNIQYF. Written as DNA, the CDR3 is TGTGCCATCAGTGACGGACTAGCGGGAGGACAAAACATTCAGTACTTC.

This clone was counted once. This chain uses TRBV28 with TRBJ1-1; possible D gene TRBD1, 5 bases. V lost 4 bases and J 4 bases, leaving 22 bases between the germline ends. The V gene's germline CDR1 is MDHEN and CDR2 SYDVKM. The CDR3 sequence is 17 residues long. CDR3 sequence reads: CASSYSRSAGLGTEAFF. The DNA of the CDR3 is TGTGCCAGCAGTTACTCCCGATCCGCGGGGCTGGGCACTGAAGCTTTCTTT.

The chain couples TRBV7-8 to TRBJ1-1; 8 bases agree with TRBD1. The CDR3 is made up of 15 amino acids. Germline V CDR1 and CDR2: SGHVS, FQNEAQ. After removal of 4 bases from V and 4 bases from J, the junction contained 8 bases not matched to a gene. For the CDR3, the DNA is TGTGCCAGCAGCTCGTTCAGGGGGCCGGGCACTGAAGCTTTCTTT. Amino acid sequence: CASSSFRGPGTEAFF.

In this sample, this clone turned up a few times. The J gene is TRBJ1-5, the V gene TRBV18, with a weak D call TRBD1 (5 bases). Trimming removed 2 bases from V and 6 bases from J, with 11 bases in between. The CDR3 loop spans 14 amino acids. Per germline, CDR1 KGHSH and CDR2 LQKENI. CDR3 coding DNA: TGTGCCAGCTCACCAAGCGGGGGGAGTCAGCCCCAGCATTTT. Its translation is CASSPSGGSQPQHF.

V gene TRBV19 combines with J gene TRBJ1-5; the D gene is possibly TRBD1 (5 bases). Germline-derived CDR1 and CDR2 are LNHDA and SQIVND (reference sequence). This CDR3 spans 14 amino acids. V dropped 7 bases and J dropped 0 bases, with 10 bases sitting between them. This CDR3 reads CASTRGNSNQPQHF. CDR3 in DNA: TGTGCCAGTACTCGGGGGAATAGCAATCAGCCCCAGCATTTT.

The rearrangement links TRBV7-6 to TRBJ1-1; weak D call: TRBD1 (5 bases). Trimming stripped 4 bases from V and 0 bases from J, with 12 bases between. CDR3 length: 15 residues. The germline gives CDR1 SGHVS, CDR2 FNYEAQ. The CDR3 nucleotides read TGTGCCAGCAGCTCAGACAGAGATATGAACACTGAAGCTTTCTTT. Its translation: CASSSDRDMNTEAFF.